Shown below are 8 T cell receptor beta chains from a single sample sequenced in a study of blood T cell repertoires in COVID-19. The table came from immunoSEQ multiplex PCR; TCRdb's copy has only in-frame clones and leaves some out. The sample has approximately 85,000 clones, 86% seen once; the top ten hold about 25%. The sequenced sample consisted of peripheral blood. The receptors originated from a man in his forties or fifties with active or convalescent COVID-19.

V and J are TRBV24-1 and TRBJ2-1; TRBD1 agrees at 10 bases. V gave up 6 bases and J gave up 6 bases; unmatched junction bases: 10. This CDR3 has 16 amino acids. Germline CDR1 reads KGHDR; CDR2 reads SFDVKD. As DNA, the CDR3 is TGTGCCACCAGTTTCTCCGGGACAGGGGTCGGCAATGAGCAGTTCTTC. This sequence encodes CATSFSGTGVGNEQFF.

The chain is built from TRBV6-4 and TRBJ2-5; 10 bases match TRBD2. Germline V CDR1 and CDR2: MRHNA, SNTAGT. CDR3 length equals 15 residues. V trimming: 0 bases; J trimming: 5 bases; junction bases outside the gene matches: 3. The DNA of the CDR3 is TGTGCCAGCAGTGACTCGTCTAGCGGGAGTGAGACCCAGTACTTC. Amino acid sequence: CASSDSSSGSETQYF.

This clone has more than one count but fewer than ten. V and J are TRBV19 and TRBJ1-6, with D hard to call. Between the trimmed V and J ends, which lost 6 bases and 8 bases, there was a span of 11 bases. The CDR3 loop spans 13 amino acids. CDR1 and CDR2 from the germline V gene are LNHDA and SQIVND (reference sequence). CDR3 residues: CASRTQRDSPLHF. Written as DNA, the CDR3 is TGTGCCAGTAGAACCCAACGGGATTCACCCCTCCACTTT.

The rearrangement uses TRBV19 and TRBJ1-3, with 8 bases that match TRBD1. Germline assignment: CDR1 LNHDA and CDR2 SQIVND (reference sequence). The CDR3 runs to 16 residues. V was clipped by 5 bases and J by 2 bases; unmatched bases: 8. The CDR3 DNA follows: TGTGCCAGTAGTCACTACAGGGGGACAACTGGAAACACCATATATTTT. It codes for CASSHYRGTTGNTIYF.

V is TRBV29-1 and J is TRBJ2-1; 7 bases are a match to TRBD1. The germline gives CDR1 SQVTM, CDR2 ANQGSEA. The CDR3 length is 15 residues. After removal of 6 bases from V and 5 bases from J, the junction contained 13 bases not matched to a gene. In nucleotides, the CDR3 is TGCAGCGTGATGCCTACTAGGACAGGAGACAATGAGCAGTTCTTC. Protein: CSVMPTRTGDNEQFF.

The J gene is TRBJ2-3, the V gene TRBV5-1, with D possibly matching TRBD1 (6 bases). There are 14 residues in the CDR3. The germline V gene encodes CDR1 SGHRS and CDR2 YFSETQ. V lost 4 bases to trimming and J lost 8 bases, with 17 bases between them. The chain's CDR3 is CASSGGQTLVTQYF. In DNA, the CDR3 is TGCGCCAGCAGCGGTGGACAGACCCTTGTTACGCAGTATTTT.

This chain links TRBV14 with TRBJ1-4, with TRBD1 as a possible D gene (5 bases). CDR1 is SGHDN and CDR2 is FVKESK in the germline V gene. Trimming removed 0 bases at V and 5 bases at J, with 10 bases between. This CDR3 has 15 residues. The CDR3 loop is CASSQDRTSNEKLFF. The DNA for the CDR3 is TGTGCCAGCAGCCAAGATCGGACATCCAATGAAAAACTGTTTTTT.

The genes are TRBV7-2 and TRBJ2-1; weak D call: TRBD2 (6 bases). Trimming cost V 5 bases and J 0 bases, with 17 bases left between them. Germline CDR1 and CDR2: SGHTA and FQGNSA. CDR3 size: 17 residues. The CDR3 DNA is TGTGCCAGCAGCACTAGCCAGACCAGTTACTCCTACAATGAGCAGTTCTTC. The encoded protein is CASSTSQTSYSYNEQFF.